Listed here is a single T cell receptor (beta chain). Germline assignment: CDR1 MNHEY and CDR2 SMNVEV (reference sequence). The trim removed 5 bases at V and 6 bases at J, leaving 19 bases unmatched. The CDR3 length is 18 residues. This PCR relied on a set of 60 Vbeta primers and 13 Jbeta primers. This table comes from immunoSEQ multiplex PCR, and its TCRdb copy is limited to in-frame clones, with some not included. The data show some 100,000 clones, around 75% seen once. The source of the sample is a study of cytomegalovirus exposure and HLA in healthy donors. The chain employs TRBV27 and TRBJ1-2; 9 positions agree with TRBD1. The sequence was obtained from a woman aged 18-29 years in good health and CMV-seropositive. Sample: PBMCs. The CDR3 region has the DNA TGTGCCAGCAGTCTAACCCGCTCATCCGGGACAGGGAAGCATGGCTACACCTTC. Amino acid sequence: CASSLTRSSGTGKHGYTF.